This T cell receptor beta chain was sequenced in a study of blood T cell repertoires in COVID-19. Study-level information: Some COVID-19 samples were acute and others convalescent; all came from the United States, Italy and Spain.

Authors' methods: Estimation of nucleated cell counts was performed using reference gene primer amplification. Only in-frame clones appear in the TCRdb table, and some are missing; sequencing was by immunoSEQ multiplex PCR. V, J and clone size derive from that table, while D and trimming were established from the DNA sequence. The sample shows 140,000 to 150,000 clones, about four fifths of them seen only once. This clone was counted once. V trimming: 4 bases; J trimming: 6 bases; junction bases outside the gene matches: 4. The CDR3 extends over 14 amino acids. CDR1 SGHNT and CDR2 YYREEE come from the germline V gene (reference sequence).

The sequencing sample was made of peripheral blood. The clonotype comes from a human donor with acute or convalescent COVID-19. The donor label of this sample is uncertain. The chain joins TRBV5-4 to TRBJ1-6; 7 positions match TRBD1. CDR3: CASSHDRANSPLHF. Here the CDR3 DNA reads TGTGCCAGCAGCCATGACAGGGCTAATTCACCCCTCCACTTT. Based on the CDR3 plus reference TRBV5-4 and TRBJ1-6, the full variable domain is ETGVTQSPTHLIKTRGQQVTLRCSSQSGHNTVSWYQQALGQGPQFIFQYYREEENGRGNFPPRFSGLQFPNYSSELNVNALELDDSALYLCASSHDRANSPLHFGNGTRLTVT.